This TCR beta chain was recovered during a study of T cell changes during pregnancy in multiple sclerosis. This CDR3 comprises 14 residues. V shed 7 bases, J shed 6 bases, and the junction held 9 bases outside the gene matches. Germline assignment: CDR1 SNHLY and CDR2 FYNNEI. The protocol was immunoSEQ multiplex PCR, while the TCRdb copy is restricted to in-frame clones and leaves out a portion. The sample holds about 98,000 clones, about 90% seen once. The chain carries TRBV2 and TRBJ2-1; 7 positions match TRBD2. The clonotype comes from a female donor in good health, enrolled as a control in a pregnancy study. This specimen was peripheral blood, taken after pregnancy. The CDR3 DNA reads TGTGCCAGCACGAAGGCTAGCGGTGGCAATGAGCAGTTCTTC. Protein: CASTKASGGNEQFF.